These T cell receptor beta chains were read from a single sample in a study of shared clonotypes between healthy human individuals. Assay used: immunoSEQ multiplex PCR; TCRdb lists only in-frame clones, some missing. The sample holds approximately 2.4 million clones, more than 90% seen once. Material: naive CD4+ T cells sorted from blood. These receptors all come from a man between 18 and 29 years old in good health. Each CDR3 is given without its conserved first and last residue. The order of the fields is J gene, V gene, CDR3 protein.

j_call: TRBJ2-7; v_call: TRBV30; cdr3_aa: AWGNGDPRVAQY
j_call: TRBJ1-2; v_call: TRBV6-1; cdr3_aa: ASSSLGYT
j_call: TRBJ2-5; v_call: TRBV10-1; cdr3_aa: ASSGSGPGIQY
j_call: TRBJ2-3; v_call: TRBV7-6; cdr3_aa: ASSARLTDTQY
j_call: TRBJ1-4; v_call: TRBV28; cdr3_aa: ASSLFPAETREKLF
j_call: TRBJ1-1; v_call: TRBV4-3; cdr3_aa: ASSRTGDTEAF
j_call: TRBJ2-1; v_call: TRBV7-9; cdr3_aa: ASSPLLAGVTYNEQF
j_call: TRBJ2-1; v_call: TRBV29-1; cdr3_aa: SVQKTVGSIGLHEQF
j_call: TRBJ1-4; v_call: TRBV6-5; cdr3_aa: ASSRTATNEKLF
j_call: TRBJ1-3; v_call: TRBV6-5; cdr3_aa: ASSSPGGQPGNTIY
j_call: TRBJ2-5; v_call: TRBV4-1; cdr3_aa: ASSQGPSSGTQY
j_call: TRBJ1-2; v_call: TRBV28; cdr3_aa: ASSRTGDYGYT
j_call: TRBJ1-2; v_call: TRBV4-1; cdr3_aa: ASSQDPNSPSNYGYT
j_call: TRBJ2-1; v_call: TRBV27; cdr3_aa: ASSSTILGSYNEQF
j_call: TRBJ2-1; v_call: TRBV30; cdr3_aa: AWSLGGGQKLIQF
j_call: TRBJ2-5; v_call: TRBV25-1; cdr3_aa: ASSEGGRAVETQY
j_call: TRBJ1-2; v_call: TRBV5-4; cdr3_aa: ASSLTGQGGYT
j_call: TRBJ2-1; v_call: TRBV5-6; cdr3_aa: ASSSATLAGVMNEQF
j_call: TRBJ1-5; v_call: TRBV29-1; cdr3_aa: SVGNSNQPQH
j_call: TRBJ2-3; v_call: TRBV19; cdr3_aa: ASSIVTGTQY
j_call: TRBJ1-2; v_call: TRBV18; cdr3_aa: ASSPPTDLTSPYGYT
j_call: TRBJ2-7; v_call: TRBV10-3; cdr3_aa: AISEPAAYEQY
j_call: TRBJ1-5; v_call: TRBV18; cdr3_aa: ASSRTANQPQH
j_call: TRBJ2-7; v_call: TRBV11-2; cdr3_aa: ASSVRQVSYEQY
j_call: TRBJ1-2; v_call: TRBV19; cdr3_aa: ASSPQETGTGPRYGYT
j_call: TRBJ2-7; v_call: TRBV9; cdr3_aa: ASSPQTAPYEQY
j_call: TRBJ1-3; v_call: TRBV19; cdr3_aa: ASRSTGSGNTIY
j_call: TRBJ2-1; v_call: TRBV18; cdr3_aa: ASSPGVRGRPQF
j_call: TRBJ1-2; v_call: TRBV19; cdr3_aa: ASSKTETRYGYT
j_call: TRBJ2-7; v_call: TRBV7-3; cdr3_aa: ASSLGVSYEQY
j_call: TRBJ2-7; v_call: TRBV6-1; cdr3_aa: ATSTSGIYEQY
j_call: TRBJ2-3; v_call: TRBV5-4; cdr3_aa: ASSRDRMEDTQY
j_call: TRBJ2-7; v_call: TRBV18; cdr3_aa: ASSPGQVFLYEQY
j_call: TRBJ1-6; v_call: TRBV5-4; cdr3_aa: ASSYGQDNSPLH
j_call: TRBJ2-2; v_call: TRBV9; cdr3_aa: ASSVDPGTAGELF
j_call: TRBJ2-1; v_call: TRBV2; cdr3_aa: ASRTGTGYNEQF
j_call: TRBJ2-7; v_call: TRBV10-3; cdr3_aa: AISESPGSSYEQY
j_call: TRBJ2-7; v_call: TRBV10-3; cdr3_aa: ATSGGDNRLSD
j_call: TRBJ1-6; v_call: TRBV13; cdr3_aa: ASSFWVDSPLH
j_call: TRBJ1-1; v_call: TRBV6-4; cdr3_aa: ASKLQGASTEAF
j_call: TRBJ2-7; v_call: TRBV5-1; cdr3_aa: ASSRTGGPYEQY
j_call: TRBJ1-5; v_call: TRBV28; cdr3_aa: ASSPRTSSNQPQH
j_call: TRBJ2-7; v_call: TRBV7-6; cdr3_aa: ASSLASSGAMYEQY
j_call: TRBJ2-7; v_call: TRBV20-1; cdr3_aa: SARATYEQY
j_call: TRBJ1-2; v_call: TRBV5-4; cdr3_aa: ASSLAERLNYGYT
j_call: TRBJ2-5; v_call: TRBV6-5; cdr3_aa: ASSPTGIVGRTQY
j_call: TRBJ1-6; v_call: TRBV11-2; cdr3_aa: ASSLRGVGNSPLH
j_call: TRBJ2-3; v_call: TRBV15; cdr3_aa: ATSRASGADTQY
j_call: TRBJ1-1; v_call: TRBV29-1; cdr3_aa: SVELQGAGRTEAF
j_call: TRBJ1-2; v_call: TRBV18; cdr3_aa: ASSPGGSYGYT
j_call: TRBJ2-3; v_call: TRBV11-2; cdr3_aa: ASSPGLALYPDTQY
j_call: TRBJ2-3; v_call: TRBV7-3; cdr3_aa: ASSPGLAGALIDTDTQY
j_call: TRBJ1-5; v_call: TRBV2; cdr3_aa: ASSDQGIYQPQH
j_call: TRBJ2-3; v_call: TRBV5-1; cdr3_aa: ASSSEIAGGSTDTQY
j_call: TRBJ2-5; v_call: TRBV10-3; cdr3_aa: AISVAGGIQETQY
j_call: TRBJ2-4; v_call: TRBV28; cdr3_aa: ASSFSDRAQNIQY
j_call: TRBJ2-7; v_call: TRBV6-1; cdr3_aa: ASLDRGYSYEQY
j_call: TRBJ1-3; v_call: TRBV5-1; cdr3_aa: ASSVGTSGNTIY
j_call: TRBJ1-5; v_call: TRBV4-1; cdr3_aa: ASSQARTGSNQPQH